The source of this T cell receptor beta chain is a study of vaccination effects on CD4 cells after COVID-19. The protocol was immunoSEQ multiplex PCR, while the TCRdb copy is restricted to in-frame clones and leaves out a portion. The table records about 65,000 clones, around 76% of them present only once. Findings of the study overall: The vaccine-induced clones of healthy vaccinees included only 1 of 255 that cross-reacted with common cold coronaviruses.

This CDR3 spans 13 amino acids. The V gene's germline CDR1 is MNHEY and CDR2 SVGEGT. With 6 bases removed from V and 1 base from J, the gap between germline ends came to 9 bases. Using viral peptide pools, the ViraFEST assay grew out antigen-specific CD4+ T cells prior to sequencing. The culture ran for nine to eleven days, and then CD4+ T cells were isolated. Neither prior SARS-CoV-2 infection nor positive nucleocapsid antibodies were present in the vaccine recipients. A half-medium replacement with IL-2 medium was carried out on days 3 and 7. Notes on this clone: What it recognizes is unknown.

The clonotype originates from a human donor who received a COVID-19 vaccine. The chain has TRBV6-2 or TRBV6-3 and TRBJ2-5; D unresolved. Sample: CD4+ T cells from PBMCs cultured with HCoV-NL63 spike peptides, taken before COVID-19 vaccination. CDR3 DNA sequence: TGTGCCAGCAGCCAGGTATTCCAAGAGACCCAGTACTTC. This codes for CASSQVFQETQYF.